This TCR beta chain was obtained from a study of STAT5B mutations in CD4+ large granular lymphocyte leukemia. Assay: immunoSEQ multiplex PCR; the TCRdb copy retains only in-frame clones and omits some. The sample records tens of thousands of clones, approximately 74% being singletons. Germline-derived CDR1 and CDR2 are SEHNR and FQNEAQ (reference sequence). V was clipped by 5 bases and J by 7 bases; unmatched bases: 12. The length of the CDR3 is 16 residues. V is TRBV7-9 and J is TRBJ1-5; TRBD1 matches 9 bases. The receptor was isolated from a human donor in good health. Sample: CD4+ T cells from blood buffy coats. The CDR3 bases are TGTGCCAGCAGCCCCCTAGGGGGACAGGGAGGACAGCCCCAGCATTTT. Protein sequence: CASSPLGGQGGQPQHF.